This T cell receptor beta chain was obtained from a study of shared clonotypes between healthy human individuals. Study findings and constraints: At large depth, rarefaction still showed sorted-subset sequencing to be incomplete. All-four-donor shared clonotypes had higher generation probabilities than non-shared clonotypes did.

V dropped 5 bases and J dropped 14; count of bases not matched to a gene: 13. CDR1 and CDR2 (germline): SGHAT, FQNNGV. The CDR3 is made up of 14 amino acids. Concerning this clone: As yet, its antigen is unknown.

Only in-frame clones appear in the TCRdb table, and some are missing; sequencing was by immunoSEQ multiplex PCR. The sample includes around 1,900,000 clones, roughly 93% of them seen just once. Selected positively for CCR7 and CD45RO-negative, naive CD8 cells excluded terminally differentiated effector memory CD45RA+ cells. The donor cohort consisted entirely of Caucasian adults residing in Nashville, Tennessee. The gene calls are TRBV11-2 and TRBJ2-1; 9 bases match TRBD1. The clonotype was recovered from a man between 18 and 29 years old in good health. Some clones in this sample may be carry-over from other donors' samples. Sample: naive CD8+ T cells from PBMCs. This CDR3 reads CASSLPRTGAGEFF. The CDR3 bases are TGTGCCAGCAGCCTCCCGAGGACAGGGGCCGGAGAGTTCTTC.